The 11 T cell receptor beta chains below all came from one sample that was sequenced in a study of blood T cell repertoires in COVID-19. TCRdb keeps only in-frame clones here, not all; method: immunoSEQ multiplex PCR. The table has more than 110,000 clones, roughly three quarters seen once. The specimen sequenced was PBMCs or T cells enriched from blood (not recorded which). These receptors all come from a woman between 50 and 59 years old who had recovered from COVID-19.

This clone has a single count. V and J are TRBV14 and TRBJ2-2; 11 bases are shared with TRBD2. Germline V lookup: CDR1 SGHDN, CDR2 FVKESK. The CDR3 contains 16 residues. The trim removed 4 bases at V and 4 bases at J, leaving 5 bases unmatched. The CDR3 nucleotides read TGTGCCAGCAGCCTACTAGCGGGGGCCAGCACCGGGGAGCTGTTTTTT. It translates to CASSLLAGASTGELFF.

The chain combines TRBV27 with TRBJ1-1, with D tentatively TRBD1 (5 bases). Trimming removed 6 bases at V and 2 bases at J, with 16 bases between. The length of the CDR3 is 15 residues. In germline, CDR1 is MNHEY, CDR2 SMNVEV (reference sequence). The CDR3 spells CASRGGTLGNTEAFF. In nucleotides, the CDR3 is TGTGCCAGCAGAGGAGGGACTTTGGGTAACACTGAAGCTTTCTTT.

V and J are TRBV5-1 and TRBJ2-7; 7 bases are shared with TRBD1. Per germline, CDR1 SGHRS and CDR2 YFSETQ. V was clipped by 2 bases and J by 5 bases; unmatched bases: 10. The CDR3 spans 15 residues. The CDR3 protein is CASSLRSGGFNEQYF. CDR3 nucleotide sequence: TGCGCCAGCAGCTTACGTTCAGGGGGTTTCAACGAGCAGTACTTC.

The chain employs TRBV18 and TRBJ1-5, with 7 bases aligning to TRBD1. Trimming cost V 5 bases and J 5 bases; bases outside gene matches: 6. This CDR3 is 14 amino acids long. Germline CDR1 reads KGHSH; CDR2 reads LQKENI. The CDR3, as DNA: TGTGCCAGCTCATTCGGACAGGCAGATCAGCCCCAGCATTTT. Its protein is CASSFGQADQPQHF.

CDR3 bases: TGTGCCATGACAGACTCTGGAAACACCATATATTTT. Its protein is CAMTDSGNTIYF. J is TRBJ1-3 and V is TRBV10-3, with a possible D match to TRBD1 (5 bases). CDR3 length: 12 amino acids. V lost 9 bases and J lost 0, with 6 bases in between. CDR1 and CDR2 (germline): ENHRY, SYGVKD.

A single count supports this clone. V usage is TRBV11-3 and J usage is TRBJ2-1; a possible D gene is TRBD1 (6 bases). This CDR3 has 14 residues. Trimming took off 0 bases at V and 8 bases at J, with 11 bases between the two ends. CDR1 is SGHNT, CDR2 YENEEA, per germline. The CDR3 sequence is CASSLDPQGHEQFF. The DNA for the CDR3 is TGTGCCAGCAGCTTAGACCCACAGGGCCATGAGCAGTTCTTC.

The V and J genes are TRBV12-3 or TRBV12-4 and TRBJ2-5; TRBD1 matches 8 bases. CDR3 length: 13 amino acids. V shed 5 bases, J shed 5 bases, and the junction held 4 bases outside the gene matches. The CDR3 bases are TGTGCCAGCAGTGACAGGGGTGGGGAGACCCAGTACTTC. The encoded protein is CASSDRGGETQYF.

CDR3 in amino acids: CASTGGGDGTEAFF. The CDR3 nucleotides read TGTGCCAGCACCGGGGGTGGGGATGGCACTGAAGCTTTCTTT. The chain combines TRBV6-5 with TRBJ1-1; TRBD1 might be the D (5 bases). Trimming cost V 7 bases and J 4 bases, with 16 bases left between them. CDR3 length: 14 residues. Germline V gene lookup returns CDR1 MNHEY and CDR2 SVGAGI.

This clone was picked up a small number of times. The chain has TRBV5-4 and TRBJ1-5; TRBD1 agrees at 10 bases. The CDR3 extends over 15 amino acids. V shed 4 bases and J 6 bases; nucleotides not matched to a gene: 7. CDR1 and CDR2 from the germline V gene are SGHNT and YYREEE (reference sequence). CDR3 sequence (DNA): TGTGCCAGCAGCCTGGACAGGGGGGGGACTCAGCCCCAGCATTTT. Amino acid sequence: CASSLDRGGTQPQHF.

The chain recombines TRBV7-9 with TRBJ2-2; perhaps TRBD1 as D (6 bases). This CDR3 is built from 15 residues. V lost 3 bases to trimming and J lost 0 bases, with 8 bases between them. CDR1 is SEHNR, CDR2 FQNEAQ, per germline (reference sequence). CDR3 loop: CASSFGGPNTGELFF. The CDR3 DNA reads TGTGCCAGCAGCTTTGGGGGCCCGAACACCGGGGAGCTGTTTTTT.

In DNA form, the CDR3 reads TGTGCCAGCAGCCCGAGACTAGATGGCTACACCTTC. Its protein is CASSPRLDGYTF. The V and J genes are TRBV9 and TRBJ1-2; no clear D. Germline V gene lookup returns CDR1 SGDLS and CDR2 YYNGEE. The CDR3 is 12 amino acids. V lost 4 bases and J 6 bases, leaving 10 bases between the germline ends.